Here is one T cell receptor beta chain with its context. This specimen comes from a study of shared clonotypes between healthy human individuals. Those who donated were healthy HIV-negative adults, with no recent acute infections or vaccinations reported. Extraction of genomic DNA in unsorted samples used 100 million or so PBMCs. In the original analysis: ImmunoSEQ supplied junction-only sequences lacking quality scores, so filtering was different. The repertoire was sequenced with immunoSEQ multiplex PCR; TCRdb's copy has only in-frame clones and lacks some. V, J and clone size are those of that table, while D and trimming were read from the DNA. Of 400,000 to 500,000 clones in the sample, 79% were seen once. Trimming removed 2 bases at V and 2 bases at J, with 9 bases between. The CDR3 runs to 13 residues. CDR1 is GTSNPN, CDR2 SVGIG, per germline (reference sequence).

This clonotype was sampled from a woman aged 40 to 50 in good health. Some clones in this sample may be carry-over from other donors' samples. The sample taken for sequencing was PBMCs. The gene calls are TRBV30 and TRBJ1-2; unclear D gene. CDR3 nucleotide sequence: TGTGCCTGGAGTTTAAACGAGAACTATGGCTACACCTTC. It yields the protein CAWSLNENYGYTF. Combining the CDR3 with reference TRBV30 and TRBJ1-2 gives the whole variable domain SQTIHQWPATLVQPVGSPLSLECTVEGTSNPNLYWYRQAAGRGLQLLFYSVGIGQISSEVPQNLSASRPQDRQFILSSKKLLLSDSGFYLCAWSLNENYGYTFGSGTRLTVV.